The present TCR beta chain was sequenced within a study of T cell responses to AZD1222 COVID-19 vaccine. At the level of the study: It was second doses at about 4 or about 12 weeks that were pooled. Study conclusions and caveats: No day 14 peak samples; only post-peak repertoires were characterized. Unmutated variant regions are reportedly targeted by nearly half of spike-specific TCRs. Receipt of two AZD1222 doses was followed by a rise in Spike-specific TCR breadth and depth.

A note on this clone: Its specificity is unknown.

Method: immunoSEQ multiplex PCR; TCRdb's copy keeps in-frame clones and lacks some. This sample has about 120,000 clones, with 75% to 90% found just once. The material was peripheral blood, obtained on day 0 of AZD1222 vaccination. This clonotype was sampled from an adult in good health.

Here the CDR3 reads CASSGGGYNEQFF. CDR3 in DNA: TGTGCCAGCAGTGGCGGGGGCTACAATGAGCAGTTCTTC. The chain has TRBV25-1 and TRBJ2-1; 7 nucleotides match TRBD2. The germline V gene has CDR1 MGHDK and CDR2 SYGVNS. CDR3 length: 13 residues. The ends lost 4 bases at V and 3 bases at J; junction bases unmatched: 0.